The 16 T cell receptor beta chains below all came from one sample that was sequenced in a study of blood T cell repertoires in COVID-19. Repertoires were generated with immunoSEQ multiplex PCR, while TCRdb's copy carries only in-frame clones and drops some. This sample yields roughly 190,000 clones, of which 70% to 90% are seen a single time; 11% belongs to the top ten. The sample comprised peripheral blood. The receptors were sampled from a woman in her sixties or seventies with COVID-19, enrolled during active disease.

The chain employs TRBV7-3 and TRBJ2-2; D is uncertain. The V end was cut by 8 bases, the J end by 3 bases, with 7 bases between. Per the germline V gene, CDR1 is SGHTA and CDR2 is FQGTGA. The length of the CDR3 is 12 residues. As DNA, the CDR3 is TGTGCCAGCTCGGTGGACACCGGGGAGCTGTTTTTT. As protein: CASSVDTGELFF.

The V gene is TRBV4-1, the J gene TRBJ2-3, with 12 bases aligning to TRBD2. Germline CDR1 MGHRA, CDR2 YSYEKL. This CDR3 is 18 amino acids long. After removal of 1 base from V and 4 bases from J, the junction contained 9 bases not matched to a gene. The CDR3 coding sequence is TGCGCCAGCAGCCAAGCCGGGCTAGCGGGAGGGAGAGCAGATACGCAGTATTTT. As protein: CASSQAGLAGGRADTQYF.

This chain links TRBV2 with TRBJ2-7; 10 nucleotides match TRBD1. Trimming cost V 6 bases and J 6 bases; bases outside gene matches: 8. From germline, CDR1 is SNHLY and CDR2 FYNNEI. The CDR3 runs to 14 residues. This CDR3 is CASRAGTGVPEQYF. CDR3 nucleotides: TGTGCCAGCAGAGCCGGGACAGGGGTTCCCGAGCAGTACTTC.

This sequence joins TRBV5-1 and TRBJ2-3; D is undetermined. CDR1 and CDR2 (germline): SGHRS, YFSETQ. The V gene lost 1 base and the J gene lost 3 bases, with 9 bases spanning the gap. The CDR3 covers 14 residues. DNA of the CDR3: TGCGCCAGCAGCTTGCAGGCAGTAACAGATACGCAGTATTTT. Its protein product is CASSLQAVTDTQYF.

The rearrangement uses TRBV28 and TRBJ2-7; perhaps TRBD2 as D (6 bases). Germline-derived CDR1 and CDR2 are MDHEN and SYDVKM. This CDR3 is 14 amino acids long. V lost 1 base and J lost 4, with 11 bases in between. This chain's CDR3 is CASSLFGGVYEQYF. The CDR3, as DNA: TGTGCCAGCAGTTTATTTGGCGGGGTTTACGAGCAGTACTTC.

V gene TRBV2 combines with J gene TRBJ2-2; 13 bases match TRBD2. The V and J ends lost 6 bases and 7 bases, in that order; junction bases with no gene match: 8. The CDR3 runs to 16 residues. The germline V gene has CDR1 SNHLY and CDR2 FYNNEI. CDR3 coding DNA: TGTGCCAGCAGACCAACTAGCGGGAGGGCCGTCGGGGAGCTGTTTTTT. Residues: CASRPTSGRAVGELFF.

The rearrangement joins TRBV25-1 to TRBJ1-3; D is perhaps TRBD1 (5 bases). V dropped 5 bases and J dropped 4 bases, with 9 bases sitting between them. Germline V gene data show CDR1 as MGHDK and CDR2 as SYGVNS. This CDR3 has 13 amino acids. The CDR3 loop is CASSPDIGNTIYF. The CDR3 DNA is TGTGCCAGCAGTCCGGACATCGGAAACACCATATATTTT. Filled out from reference TRBV25-1 and TRBJ1-3, the complete variable domain reads EADIYQTPRYLVIGTGKKITLECSQTMGHDKMYWYQQDPGMELHLIHYSYGVNSTEKGDLSSESTVSRIRTEHFPLTLESARPSHTSQYLCASSPDIGNTIYFGEGSWLTVV.

The J gene is TRBJ2-1, the V gene TRBV5-1, with TRBD2 matching 8 bases. The CDR3 sequence is 16 residues long. The germline CDR1 and CDR2 sequences are SGHRS and YFSETQ. Losses at the gene ends were 1 base for V and 5 bases for J; bases not matched to a gene: 8. In DNA, the CDR3 is TGCGCCAGCAGCTTGCGCCCTAGCGGGTCCAACAATGAGCAGTTCTTC. Protein: CASSLRPSGSNNEQFF.

V usage is TRBV24-1 and J usage is TRBJ1-5; D remains ambiguous. CDR1 and CDR2 from the germline V gene are KGHDR and SFDVKD. The CDR3 covers 14 residues. Trimming cost V 2 bases and J 7 bases, with 11 bases left between them. CDR3 coding DNA: TGTGCCACCAGTGATTCGAGTTTCGGGCAGCCCCAGCATTTT. Translated, it gives CATSDSSFGQPQHF.

The chain recombines TRBV4-1 with TRBJ2-1; 14 bases line up with TRBD2. Germline CDR1 is MGHRA and CDR2 is YSYEKL. Trimming removed 4 bases from V and 1 base from J; junction bases left unmatched: 3. This CDR3 spans 17 amino acids. The CDR3 nucleotides read TGCGCCAGCAGCCCGACTAGCGGGAGGGCTTCCTACAATGAGCAGTTCTTC. This translates into CASSPTSGRASYNEQFF.

V gene TRBV15 combines with J gene TRBJ2-7; 9 bases align to TRBD1. The germline gives CDR1 LNHNV, CDR2 YYDKDF (reference sequence). The CDR3 totals 16 residues. The V and J ends lost 0 bases and 6 bases, in that order; junction bases with no gene match: 9. The CDR3 protein is CATSRDIRDRVGEQYF. The CDR3 bases are TGTGCCACCAGCAGAGATATAAGGGACAGGGTGGGCGAGCAGTACTTC.

The CDR3 loop is CASSSGLAGRGQFF. DNA of the CDR3: TGTGCCAGCAGCTCTGGACTAGCGGGACGCGGGCAGTTCTTC. The V call is TRBV28, the J call TRBJ2-1; 12 bases map to TRBD2. J was trimmed by 12 bases and V by 6 bases; bases with no gene match: 9. The CDR3 totals 14 residues. Germline loops: CDR1 MDHEN, CDR2 SYDVKM.

The genes are TRBV27 and TRBJ1-6; D gene ambiguous. Germline V gene lookup returns CDR1 MNHEY and CDR2 SMNVEV (reference sequence). The CDR3 sequence is 15 residues long. Trimming left V 5 bases short and J 9 bases short, with 17 bases between. CDR3 nucleotides: TGTGCCAGCAGTCCAGACGTCGTCAGGATTTCACCCCTCCACTTT. The encoded protein is CASSPDVVRISPLHF.

The chain carries TRBV6-1 and TRBJ2-3; TRBD2 matches at 11 bases. With V trimmed by 4 bases and J by 2 bases, 5 bases remained unmatched. CDR1 is MNHNS, CDR2 SASEGT, per germline. The CDR3 totals 16 residues. CDR3 sequence reads: CASSGTSGSITDTQYF. The DNA of the CDR3 is TGTGCCAGCAGTGGAACTAGCGGGAGTATCACAGATACGCAGTATTTT.

The genes are TRBV11-3 and TRBJ2-4; 7 bases fit TRBD2. V gave up 4 bases and J gave up 2 bases; unmatched junction bases: 11. Germline V gene lookup returns CDR1 SGHNT and CDR2 YENEEA. The CDR3 consists of 17 residues. The CDR3 nucleotides are TGTGCCAGCAGCTCCGAGGGAGGGCGGATTTCCAAAAACATTCAGTACTTC. It encodes CASSSEGGRISKNIQYF.

The V gene is TRBV29-1, the J gene TRBJ1-1; tentative D call: TRBD1 (6 bases). The CDR3 contains 13 residues. Germline V gene sequence: CDR1 SQVTM, CDR2 ANQGSEA. V was cut by 4 bases and J by 6 bases, with 15 bases left in between. As DNA, the CDR3 is TGCAGCGTTGTAAGCAGGGGAGAGGCTGAAGCTTTCTTT. Protein: CSVVSRGEAEAFF.